This T cell receptor beta chain was sequenced during a study of OX40 agonist ivuxolimab in advanced cancers. TCRdb's copy holds only in-frame clones and misses some; the assay was immunoSEQ multiplex PCR. The sample lists about 44,000 clones; roughly 94% were seen once. The CDR3 length is 14 residues. The chain employs TRBV1 and TRBJ1-1. TRBV1 is shown as a pseudogene. This material consisted of CD4+ or CD8+ T cells sorted from blood, taken in a trial of the OX40 agonist ivuxolimab. This clonotype was sampled from an adult with an advanced solid tumor such as melanoma, head and neck, liver or kidney cancer. As DNA, the CDR3 is TGCACCAGCAGCCGAGTATCGGGGAACACTGAAGCTTTCTTT. This gives the protein CTSSRVSGNTEAFF.